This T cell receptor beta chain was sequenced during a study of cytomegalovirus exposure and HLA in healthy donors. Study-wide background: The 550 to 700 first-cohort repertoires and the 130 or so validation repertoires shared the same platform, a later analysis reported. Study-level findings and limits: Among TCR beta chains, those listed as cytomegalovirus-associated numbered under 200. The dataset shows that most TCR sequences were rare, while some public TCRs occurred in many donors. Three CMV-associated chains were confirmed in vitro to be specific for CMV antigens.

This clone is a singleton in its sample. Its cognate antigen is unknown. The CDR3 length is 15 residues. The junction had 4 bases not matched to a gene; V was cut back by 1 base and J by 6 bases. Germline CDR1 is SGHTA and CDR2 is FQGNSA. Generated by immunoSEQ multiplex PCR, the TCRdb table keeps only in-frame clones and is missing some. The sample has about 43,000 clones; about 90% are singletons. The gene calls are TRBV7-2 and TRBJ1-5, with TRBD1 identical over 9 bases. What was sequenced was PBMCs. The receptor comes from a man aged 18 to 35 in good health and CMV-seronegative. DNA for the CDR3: TGTGCCAGCAGCTTAGGGGGACAGGGCCCTCAGCCCCAGCATTTT. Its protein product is CASSLGGQGPQPQHF.